Following are 13 T cell receptor beta chains from one sample sequenced in a study of T cells in localized non-small cell lung cancer. TCRdb's copy holds only in-frame clones and misses some; the assay was immunoSEQ multiplex PCR. The repertoire consists of under 40,000 clones, with about 80% occurring once and the leading ten covering roughly a sixth. Sample: peripheral blood, taken before any cancer treatment. The receptors were sampled from a male donor at least 60 years old with stage III squamous cell lung carcinoma.

J is TRBJ1-1 and V is TRBV5-1; TRBD1 matches 7 bases. CDR3 length equals 17 residues. The V and J ends lost 3 bases and 0 bases, in that order; junction bases with no gene match: 11. Germline V gene data show CDR1 as SGHRS and CDR2 as YFSETQ. CDR3 region: CASSSWTGQLMNTEAFF. CDR3 nucleotide sequence: TGCGCCAGCAGCTCCTGGACAGGTCAACTCATGAACACTGAAGCTTTCTTT.

V gene TRBV27 combines with J gene TRBJ1-1; the D gene is possibly TRBD1 (5 bases). This CDR3 spans 15 amino acids. Trimming removed 5 bases from V and 4 bases from J, with 17 bases in between. The germline CDR1 and CDR2 sequences are MNHEY and SMNVEV (reference sequence). The CDR3 sequence is CASSPLDDSGTEAFF. CDR3 in DNA: TGTGCCAGCAGTCCACTGGATGACAGTGGCACTGAAGCTTTCTTT.

The chain combines TRBV6-1 with TRBJ2-7; D uncertain. Trimming stripped 4 bases from V and 3 bases from J, with 7 bases between. Germline loops: CDR1 MNHNS, CDR2 SASEGT. This CDR3 is 12 amino acids long. The CDR3, as DNA: TGTGCCAGCAGTGTAAGGCTCTACGAGCAGTACTTC. As protein: CASSVRLYEQYF.

The V gene is TRBV6-1, the J gene TRBJ1-5; a possible D gene is TRBD1 (6 bases). The germline V gene has CDR1 MNHNS and CDR2 SASEGT. CDR3 length equals 14 residues. V was cut by 7 bases and J by 9 bases, with 19 bases left in between. The CDR3 coding sequence is TGTGCCAGCAACAAGCTTATAGGGGGGGGGCCCCAGCATTTT. Its translation is CASNKLIGGGPQHF.

The chain combines TRBV7-6 with TRBJ1-4; TRBD1 agrees at 9 bases. The CDR3 length is 14 residues. CDR1 SGHVS and CDR2 FNYEAQ come from the germline V gene. V dropped 6 bases and J dropped 5; count of bases not matched to a gene: 4. CDR3 amino acids: CASRGQGANEKLFF. In nucleotides, the CDR3 is TGTGCCAGCAGGGGACAGGGAGCAAATGAAAAACTGTTTTTT.

The V call is TRBV9, the J call TRBJ2-5, with 15 bases lining up with TRBD2. With 4 bases clipped from V and 2 bases from J, the junction kept 6 bases outside the gene matches. The CDR3 extends over 17 amino acids. Germline V CDR1 and CDR2: SGDLS, YYNGEE. CDR3 protein: CASSIGTSGGTQETQYF. The CDR3 DNA is TGTGCCAGCAGCATCGGGACTAGCGGGGGGACTCAAGAGACCCAGTACTTC.

The rearrangement uses TRBV4-2 and TRBJ1-2; no firm D call. Germline CDR1 LGHNA, CDR2 YNFKEQ. The V and J ends lost 1 base and 2 bases respectively, with 2 bases between them. This CDR3 has 12 residues. This chain's CDR3 is CASSQGNYGYTF. DNA of the CDR3: TGTGCCAGCAGCCAAGGCAACTATGGCTACACCTTC.

The chain employs TRBV19 and TRBJ1-4; D unresolved. This CDR3 has 13 residues. V lost 5 bases and J lost 7, with 11 bases in between. Germline assignment: CDR1 LNHDA and CDR2 SQIVND (reference sequence). In nucleotides, the CDR3 is TGTGCCAGTAGTTTCATCTGGGGTGAAAAACTGTTTTTT. It is translated as CASSFIWGEKLFF.

The V call is TRBV5-1, the J call TRBJ2-5, with D tentatively TRBD1 (6 bases). CDR3 length: 13 residues. Trimming cost V 1 base and J 4 bases, with 8 bases left between them. Germline V gene lookup returns CDR1 SGHRS and CDR2 YFSETQ. The CDR3 sequence: CASSLTGRETQYF. For the CDR3, the DNA is TGCGCCAGCAGCTTGACAGGGCGAGAGACCCAGTACTTC.

V gene TRBV5-6 combines with J gene TRBJ2-1; 11 bases line up with TRBD1. This CDR3 is 17 amino acids long. Per the germline V gene, CDR1 is SGHDT and CDR2 is YYEEEE. The ends lost 0 bases at V and 8 bases at J; junction bases unmatched: 10. CDR3 protein: CASSLVTGTGGFDEQFF. The DNA of the CDR3 is TGTGCCAGCAGCTTGGTAACTGGGACAGGGGGGTTCGATGAGCAGTTCTTC.

The V gene is TRBV18, the J gene TRBJ2-7, with D perhaps TRBD1 (5 bases). The germline CDR1 and CDR2 sequences are KGHSH and LQKENI. The CDR3 length is 12 residues. V lost 5 bases to trimming and J lost 3 bases, with 8 bases between them. CDR3 DNA: TGTGCCAGCTCAAGTGACAGCTACGAGCAGTACTTC. It codes for CASSSDSYEQYF. The variable domain in full, completed from reference TRBV18 and TRBJ2-7, reads NAGVMQNPRHLVRRRGQEARLRCSPMKGHSHVYWYRQLPEEGLKFMVYLQKENIIDESGMPKERFSAEFPKEGPSILRIQQVVRGDSAAYFCASSSDSYEQYFGPGTRLTVT.

The CDR3 sequence: CASSMTAAAIQETQYF. In nucleotides, the CDR3 is TGTGCCAGTAGTATGACAGCGGCGGCAATACAAGAGACCCAGTACTTC. The chain has TRBV19 and TRBJ2-5; D possibly uses TRBD1 or TRBD2 (5 bases each). Germline V gives CDR1 LNHDA, CDR2 SQIVND (reference sequence). V was trimmed by 3 bases and J by 2 bases, leaving 16 bases between them. This CDR3 spans 16 amino acids.

The J gene is TRBJ2-1, the V gene TRBV7-9; D uncertain. Trimming left V 0 bases short and J 2 bases short, with 2 bases between. The CDR3 totals 13 residues. The germline V gene has CDR1 SEHNR and CDR2 FQNEAQ (reference sequence). CDR3 amino acids: CASSLATYNEQFF. In nucleotides, the CDR3 is TGTGCCAGCAGCTTAGCGACCTACAATGAGCAGTTCTTC.